This passage covers 18 T cell receptor beta chains from one sample sequenced in a study of blood T cell repertoires in COVID-19. Here immunoSEQ multiplex PCR was the method, and the copy in TCRdb shows in-frame clones only, minus some. The sample holds 90,000 to 120,000 clones; 88% are singletons and the top ten take 6.8%. Sample: peripheral blood. These receptors all come from a middle-aged man with active or convalescent COVID-19.

This clone was detected a few times. The genes are TRBV14 and TRBJ1-2; no firm D call. Trimming took off 0 bases at V and 4 bases at J, with 6 bases between the two ends. This CDR3 region has 13 residues. CDR1 is SGHDN and CDR2 is FVKESK in the germline V gene. The CDR3 here is CASSQEQSYGYTF. As DNA, the CDR3 is TGTGCCAGCAGCCAAGAACAGTCCTATGGCTACACCTTC.

CDR3 coding DNA: TGTGCCAGCAGCCCTTACTCGGGCACAGATACGCAGTATTTT. It encodes CASSPYSGTDTQYF. V is TRBV5-6 and J is TRBJ2-3; D unclear. The ends were cut back, 4 bases at V and 1 base at J, with 10 bases in the middle. Per germline, CDR1 SGHDT and CDR2 YYEEEE. This CDR3 contains 14 residues.

In the case of this clone: The same CDR3 can be traced to other DNA sequences in this sample. V gene TRBV3-1 (or the pseudogene TRBV3-2) combines with J gene TRBJ1-2; 8 bases are shared with TRBD1. The length of the CDR3 is 14 residues. With V trimmed by 2 bases and J by 4 bases, 3 bases remained unmatched. Germline V lookup: CDR1 LGHDT, CDR2 YNNKEL (reference sequence). CDR3 DNA sequence: TGTGCCAGCAGCCAACCAACAGGGGGCTATGGCTACACCTTC. Protein: CASSQPTGGYGYTF.

The chain uses TRBV6-5 and TRBJ2-7; TRBD2 aligns across 12 bases. The CDR3 runs 15 residues. CDR1 and CDR2 from the germline V gene are MNHEY and SVGAGI. Trimming took 7 bases from V and 3 from J; bases not matched to a gene: 7. CDR3 amino acids: CASTSLAGGVYEQYF. The CDR3 nucleotides read TGTGCCAGCACCAGCCTAGCGGGAGGGGTCTACGAGCAGTACTTC.

The V and J genes are TRBV5-5 and TRBJ2-1, with 7 bases identical to TRBD2. The junction had 7 bases not matched to a gene; V was cut back by 4 bases and J by 6 bases. This CDR3 has 14 amino acids. Germline lookup yields CDR1 SGHKS and CDR2 YYEKEE (reference sequence). CDR3 sequence: CASSASKRGNEQFF. CDR3 coding DNA: TGTGCCAGCAGCGCCTCCAAGCGGGGCAATGAGCAGTTCTTC. Full variable domain (rest looked up from reference TRBV5-5 and TRBJ2-1): DAGVTQSPTHLIKTRGQQVTLRCSPISGHKSVSWYQQVLGQGPQFIFQYYEKEERGRGNFPDRFSARQFPNYSSELNVNALLLGDSALYLCASSASKRGNEQFFGPGTRLTVL.

The rearrangement uses TRBV5-6 and TRBJ1-4, with TRBD1 as a possible D gene (5 bases). V lost 4 bases and J lost 7, with 11 bases in between. The CDR3 is 13 amino acids. The V gene's germline CDR1 is SGHDT and CDR2 YYEEEE. The CDR3 protein is CASSVGQGEKLFF. Here the CDR3 DNA reads TGTGCCAGCAGCGTCGGACAAGGTGAAAAACTGTTTTTT. The full variable domain, completed using reference TRBV5-6 and TRBJ1-4, is DAGVTQSPTHLIKTRGQQVTLRCSPKSGHDTVSWYQQALGQGPQFIFQYYEEEERQRGNFPDRFSGHQFPNYSSELNVNALLLGDSALYLCASSVGQGEKLFFGSGTQLSVL.

The V and J genes are TRBV5-1 and TRBJ2-3, with 11 positions matching TRBD1. Losses at the gene ends were 0 bases for V and 7 bases for J; bases not matched to a gene: 4. Per the germline V gene, CDR1 is SGHRS and CDR2 is YFSETQ. The CDR3 sequence is 15 residues long. This CDR3 reads CASSLGGTGGNTQYF. DNA for the CDR3: TGCGCCAGCAGCTTGGGCGGGACAGGGGGTAATACGCAGTATTTT.

This rearrangement joins TRBV28 to TRBJ1-2; D is possibly TRBD1 (5 bases). V lost 6 bases, J lost 8 bases, and 16 bases lay in between. CDR3 length: 13 amino acids. Germline V gene data show CDR1 as MDHEN and CDR2 as SYDVKM. The CDR3 DNA is TGTGCCAGCAGGCGGGACCCGGGAGAAGGCTACACCTTC. As protein: CASRRDPGEGYTF.

The chain employs TRBV18 and TRBJ2-6, with D unclear. This CDR3 comprises 17 residues. The V and J ends lost 4 bases and 0 bases respectively, with 13 bases between them. CDR1 KGHSH and CDR2 LQKENI come from the germline V gene. CDR3 protein: CASSRGLRDSGANVLTF. The CDR3 nucleotides read TGTGCCAGCTCACGAGGTCTCAGAGACTCTGGGGCCAACGTCCTGACTTTC.

This clone came up a few times. The rearrangement uses TRBV28 and TRBJ2-5, with 12 bases lining up with TRBD2. V shed 1 base, J shed 5 bases, and the junction held 14 bases outside the gene matches. The CDR3 is 19 amino acids. Looked up from germline, CDR1 is MDHEN and CDR2 is SYDVKM. CDR3 sequence: CASSLYTSGRHIARETQYF. As DNA, the CDR3 is TGTGCCAGCAGTTTATATACTAGCGGGAGGCACATAGCAAGGGAGACCCAGTACTTC.

The gene calls are TRBV5-4 and TRBJ2-7; 8 bases are a match to TRBD2. V was clipped by 2 bases and J by 0 bases; unmatched bases: 4. The CDR3 is made up of 15 amino acids. Germline V CDR1 and CDR2: SGHNT, YYREEE (reference sequence). The CDR3 sequence is CASSFSSGGSYEQYF. The CDR3 region has the DNA TGTGCCAGCAGCTTTAGCAGCGGGGGCTCCTACGAGCAGTACTTC. The whole variable domain, filled in from reference TRBV5-4 and TRBJ2-7, reads ETGVTQSPTHLIKTRGQQVTLRCSSQSGHNTVSWYQQALGQGPQFIFQYYREEENGRGNFPPRFSGLQFPNYSSELNVNALELDDSALYLCASSFSSGGSYEQYFGPGTRLTVT.

This clone turned up a few times. The V and J genes are TRBV7-9 and TRBJ1-2, with 7 bases matching TRBD1. This CDR3 spans 13 amino acids. V trimming: 5 bases; J trimming: 4 bases; junction bases outside the gene matches: 4. CDR1 SEHNR and CDR2 FQNEAQ come from the germline V gene (reference sequence). The CDR3 region is CASSTTGPYGYTF. The CDR3 DNA is TGTGCCAGCAGCACGACAGGGCCCTATGGCTACACCTTC. Combining the CDR3 with reference TRBV7-9 and TRBJ1-2 gives the whole variable domain DTGVSQNPRHKITKRGQNVTFRCDPISEHNRLYWYRQTLGQGPEFLTYFQNEAQLEKSRLLSDRFSAERPKGSFSTLEIQRTEQGDSAMYLCASSTTGPYGYTFGSGTRLTVV.

The V call is TRBV11-3, the J call TRBJ2-1; TRBD1 agrees at 9 bases. The CDR3 length is 14 residues. Trimming took 8 bases from V and 2 from J; bases not matched to a gene: 4. CDR1 and CDR2 (germline): SGHNT, YENEEA. The CDR3 here is CASSWTGAYNEQFF. The DNA of the CDR3 is TGTGCCAGCTCGTGGACAGGGGCCTACAATGAGCAGTTCTTC.

V gene TRBV2 combines with J gene TRBJ2-1; TRBD2 matches at 13 bases. J was trimmed by 10 bases and V by 6 bases; bases with no gene match: 9. The CDR3 loop spans 15 amino acids. CDR1 and CDR2 (germline): SNHLY, FYNNEI. DNA of the CDR3: TGTGCCAGCAGAGGAAGGACTAGCGGGAGCTCGGAGCAGTTCTTC. Amino acids: CASRGRTSGSSEQFF.

CDR3 nucleotide sequence: TGTGCCAGCTCACGAGGCCCAGGGGGAAACGAAAAACTGTTTTTT. The encoded protein is CASSRGPGGNEKLFF. The chain employs TRBV18 and TRBJ1-4, with 7 bases that match TRBD1. This CDR3 has 15 residues. J lost 8 bases, V lost 4 bases, and 10 bases had no gene match. CDR1 is KGHSH and CDR2 is LQKENI in the germline V gene.

The gene calls are TRBV6-5 and TRBJ1-6; 9 positions agree with TRBD1. The CDR3 has 14 residues. After removal of 7 bases from V and 5 bases from J, the junction contained 3 bases not matched to a gene. The germline V gene encodes CDR1 MNHEY and CDR2 SVGAGI. The CDR3 DNA follows: TGTGCCAGCAACGGACAGGGGAATAATTCACCCCTCCACTTT. Its protein is CASNGQGNNSPLHF.

The gene calls are TRBV30 and TRBJ1-3; unclear D gene. The CDR3 totals 12 residues. Germline V gene lookup returns CDR1 GTSNPN and CDR2 SVGIG (reference sequence). V was shortened by 8 bases and J by 7 bases, with 15 bases between the two germline ends. The CDR3 loop is CAGSGGGNTIYF. CDR3 DNA sequence: TGTGCCGGATCGGGTGGAGGGAACACCATATATTTT.

The rearrangement joins TRBV19 to TRBJ2-7, with 10 bases matching TRBD2. Germline V gives CDR1 LNHDA, CDR2 SQIVND (reference sequence). J was trimmed by 3 bases and V by 5 bases; bases with no gene match: 16. The CDR3 covers 18 residues. Here the CDR3 reads CASSPSLQLWTSGYEQYF. The CDR3 DNA follows: TGTGCCAGTAGTCCTTCACTTCAACTGTGGACTAGCGGCTACGAGCAGTACTTC.